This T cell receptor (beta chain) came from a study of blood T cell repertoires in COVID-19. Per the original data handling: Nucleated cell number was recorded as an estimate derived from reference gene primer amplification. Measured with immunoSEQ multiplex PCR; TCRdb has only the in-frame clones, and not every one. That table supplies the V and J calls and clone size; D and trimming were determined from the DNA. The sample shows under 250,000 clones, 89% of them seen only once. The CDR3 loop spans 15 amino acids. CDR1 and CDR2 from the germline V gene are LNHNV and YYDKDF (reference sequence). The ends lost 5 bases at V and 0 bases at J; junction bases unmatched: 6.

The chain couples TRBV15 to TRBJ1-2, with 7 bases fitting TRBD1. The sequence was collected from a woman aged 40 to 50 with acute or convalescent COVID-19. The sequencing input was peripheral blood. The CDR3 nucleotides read TGTGCCACCAGCGACCGGGACAGCGCTAACTATGGCTACACCTTC. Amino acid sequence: CATSDRDSANYGYTF.